This passage covers 10 T cell receptor beta chains from one sample sequenced in a study of T cell responses to AZD1222 COVID-19 vaccine. TCRdb's table, derived via immunoSEQ multiplex PCR, lists solely in-frame clones and lacks some. The sample carries 130,000 or so clones, 80% to 95% recorded once. This specimen consisted of peripheral blood, obtained 28 days after the second AZD1222 dose. These receptor sequences come from an adult who received the AZD1222 COVID-19 vaccine.

The genes are TRBV7-2 and TRBJ1-2; D possibly corresponds to TRBD1 (5 bases). The CDR3 loop spans 13 amino acids. Trimming left V 5 bases short and J 3 bases short, with 10 bases between. Germline CDR1 is SGHTA and CDR2 is FQGNSA. CDR3 residues: CASSRGGDYGYTF. As DNA, the CDR3 is TGTGCCAGCAGCCGTGGAGGGGACTATGGCTACACCTTC. Using reference TRBV7-2 and TRBJ1-2 for the parts outside the CDR3, the full variable domain is GAGVSQSPSNKVTEKGKDVELRCDPISGHTALYWYRQSLGQGLEFLIYFQGNSAPDKSGLPSDRFSAERTGGSVSTLTIQRTQQEDSAVYLCASSRGGDYGYTFGSGTRLTVV.

The CDR3 protein is CASSLARTGGTEAFF. The CDR3, as DNA: TGTGCCAGCAGCTTAGCAAGGACAGGGGGCACTGAAGCTTTCTTT. The V gene is TRBV7-2, the J gene TRBJ1-1; 10 positions agree with TRBD1. CDR1 SGHTA and CDR2 FQGNSA come from the germline V gene. The CDR3 totals 15 residues. The V gene end was trimmed by 0 bases and the J gene end by 4 bases; junction bases not matched to a gene: 2.

The V gene is TRBV6-6, the J gene TRBJ2-5; TRBD2 aligns across 10 bases. The germline V gene encodes CDR1 MNHNY and CDR2 SVGAGI (reference sequence). The CDR3 sequence is 14 residues long. V was pared by 6 bases and J by 3 bases, with 4 bases of the junction left unmatched. CDR3 in DNA: TGTGCCAGCAGCCTCCTAGCGGGGGAAGAGACCCAGTACTTC. Protein product: CASSLLAGEETQYF.

The chain joins TRBV7-7 to TRBJ2-2, with D perhaps TRBD1 or TRBD2 (5 bases each). The V gene's germline CDR1 is SSHAT and CDR2 FNYEAQ (reference sequence). The V end was cut by 1 base, the J end by 5 bases, with 11 bases between. The CDR3 sequence is 15 residues long. CDR3 nucleotide sequence: TGTGCCAGCAGCTTAGACGGGACCGGAACCGGGGAGCTGTTTTTT. Its translation: CASSLDGTGTGELFF.

The chain carries TRBV5-1 and TRBJ2-1, with D perhaps given as TRBD1 or TRBD2 (5 bases each). The CDR3 spans 15 residues. Germline lookup yields CDR1 SGHRS and CDR2 YFSETQ. Trimming stripped 5 bases from V and 5 bases from J, with 17 bases between. CDR3: CASRTGWGTNNEQFF. The CDR3 nucleotides are TGCGCCAGCAGAACAGGTTGGGGGACGAACAATGAGCAGTTCTTC. The whole variable domain, filled in from reference TRBV5-1 and TRBJ2-1, reads KAGVTQTPRYLIKTRGQQVTLSCSPISGHRSVSWYQQTPGQGLQFLFEYFSETQRNKGNFPGRFSGRQFSNSRSEMNVSTLELGDSALYLCASRTGWGTNNEQFFGPGTRLTVL.

This clone was counted a single time. J is TRBJ2-3 and V is TRBV2; D is possibly TRBD2 (6 bases). The CDR3 spans 15 residues. Germline assignment: CDR1 SNHLY and CDR2 FYNNEI. Trimming left V 5 bases short and J 6 bases short, with 18 bases between. DNA of the CDR3: TGTGCCAGCAGTTGGCGGGGACGGCTGGCTGATACGCAGTATTTT. It is translated as CASSWRGRLADTQYF.

The V call is TRBV5-1, the J call TRBJ2-1; 9 bases map to TRBD2. Germline-derived CDR1 and CDR2 are SGHRS and YFSETQ. The J segment lost 8 bases and the V segment lost 0 bases, leaving 9 bases of the junction unmatched. This CDR3 contains 16 residues. The CDR3 nucleotides are TGCGCCAGCAGCTTGGCCGGAATAGCGGGAGCCGATGAGCAGTTCTTC. Translating gives CASSLAGIAGADEQFF. Together with reference TRBV5-1 and TRBJ2-1, the CDR3 gives the full variable domain: KAGVTQTPRYLIKTRGQQVTLSCSPISGHRSVSWYQQTPGQGLQFLFEYFSETQRNKGNFPGRFSGRQFSNSRSEMNVSTLELGDSALYLCASSLAGIAGADEQFFGPGTRLTVL.

The chain uses TRBV3-1 (or the pseudogene TRBV3-2) and TRBJ1-2; 8 nucleotides line up with TRBD1. Germline values: CDR1 LGHDT, CDR2 YNNKEL (reference sequence). The ends lost 4 bases at V and 8 bases at J; junction bases unmatched: 9. The CDR3 extends over 14 amino acids. CDR3 residues: CASSPPGGAIGYTF. DNA of the CDR3: TGTGCCAGCAGCCCCCCAGGGGGCGCGATCGGCTACACCTTC.

The gene calls are TRBV13 and TRBJ1-1; D gene unclear. Germline values: CDR1 PRHDT, CDR2 FYEKMQ (reference sequence). The CDR3 is 16 residues long. The V and J ends lost 3 bases and 5 bases respectively, with 19 bases between them. CDR3 sequence (DNA): TGTGCCAGCAGCTTTACACCCCGCTTGAGACGTACTGAAGCTTTCTTT. Encoded protein: CASSFTPRLRRTEAFF.

This rearrangement joins TRBV27 to TRBJ2-2, with D possibly TRBD2 on 6 matching bases. CDR3 length equals 13 residues. Germline V gene sequence: CDR1 MNHEY, CDR2 SMNVEV (reference sequence). V was trimmed by 2 bases and J by 5 bases, leaving 6 bases between them. The CDR3 spells CASSLGGTGELFF. The CDR3 DNA is TGTGCCAGCAGTTTAGGAGGGACCGGGGAGCTGTTTTTT.